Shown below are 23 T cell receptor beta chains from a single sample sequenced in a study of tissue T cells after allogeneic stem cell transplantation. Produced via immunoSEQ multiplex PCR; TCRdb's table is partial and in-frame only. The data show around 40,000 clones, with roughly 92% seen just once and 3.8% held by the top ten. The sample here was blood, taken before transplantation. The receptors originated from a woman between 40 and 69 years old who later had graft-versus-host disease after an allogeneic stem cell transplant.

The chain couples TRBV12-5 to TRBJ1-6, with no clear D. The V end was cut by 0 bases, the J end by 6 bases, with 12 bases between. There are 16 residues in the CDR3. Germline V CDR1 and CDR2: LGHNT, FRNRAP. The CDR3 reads CASGLVLGAANSPLHF. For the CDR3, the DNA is TGTGCTAGTGGTTTGGTACTAGGTGCGGCTAATTCACCCCTCCACTTT.

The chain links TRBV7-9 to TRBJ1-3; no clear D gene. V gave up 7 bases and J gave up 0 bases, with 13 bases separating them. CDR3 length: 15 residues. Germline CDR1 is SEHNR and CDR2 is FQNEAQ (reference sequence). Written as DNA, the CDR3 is TGTGCCAGCAATTCCCGGGCGGGCTCTGGAAACACCATATATTTT. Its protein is CASNSRAGSGNTIYF.

The CDR3 nucleotides are TGTGCCAGCTCACCCCTAGCGGGAGGAGAGACCCAGTACTTC. Residues: CASSPLAGGETQYF. The rearrangement links TRBV18 to TRBJ2-5; TRBD2 aligns across 11 bases. The germline CDR1 and CDR2 sequences are KGHSH and LQKENI. Trimming at V came to 3 bases and at J to 4 bases, leaving 1 base not matched to a gene. The CDR3 runs 14 residues.

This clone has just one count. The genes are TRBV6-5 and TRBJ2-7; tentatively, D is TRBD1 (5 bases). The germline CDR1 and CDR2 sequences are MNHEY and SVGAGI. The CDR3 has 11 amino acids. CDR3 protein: CASGRAYEQYF. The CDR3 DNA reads TGTGCGTCGGGCAGGGCTTACGAGCAGTACTTC.

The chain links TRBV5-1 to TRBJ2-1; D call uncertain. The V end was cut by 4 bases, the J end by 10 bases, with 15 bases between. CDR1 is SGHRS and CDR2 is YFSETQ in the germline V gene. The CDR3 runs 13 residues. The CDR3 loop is CASSEISENEQFF. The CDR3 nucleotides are TGCGCCAGCAGCGAAATTTCAGAGAACGAGCAGTTCTTC.

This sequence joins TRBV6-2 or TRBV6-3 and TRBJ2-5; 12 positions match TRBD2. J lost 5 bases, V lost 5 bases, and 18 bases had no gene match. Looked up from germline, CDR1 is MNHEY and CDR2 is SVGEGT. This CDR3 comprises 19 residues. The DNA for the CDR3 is TGTGCCAGCAGTGGAACATCGTGGCTAGCGGGAGGGATCAGGGAGACCCAGTACTTC. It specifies CASSGTSWLAGGIRETQYF.

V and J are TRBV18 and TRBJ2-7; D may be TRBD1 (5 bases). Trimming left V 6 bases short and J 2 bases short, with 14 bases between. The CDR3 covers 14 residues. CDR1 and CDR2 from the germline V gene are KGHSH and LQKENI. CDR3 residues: CASSRTRTTYEQYF. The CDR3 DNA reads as TGTGCCAGCTCCCGGACACGCACGACCTACGAGCAGTACTTC.

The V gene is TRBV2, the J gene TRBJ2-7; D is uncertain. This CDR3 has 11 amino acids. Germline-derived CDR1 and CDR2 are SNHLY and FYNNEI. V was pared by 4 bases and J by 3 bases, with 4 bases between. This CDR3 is CASSVSYEQYF. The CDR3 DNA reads TGTGCCAGCAGTGTCAGCTACGAGCAGTACTTC.

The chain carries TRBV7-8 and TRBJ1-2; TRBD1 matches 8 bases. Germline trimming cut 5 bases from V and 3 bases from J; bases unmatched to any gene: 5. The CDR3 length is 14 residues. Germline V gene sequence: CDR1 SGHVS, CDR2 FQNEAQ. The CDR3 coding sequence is TGTGCCAGCAGCCGGGACAGGTGGGACTATGGCTACACCTTC. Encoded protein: CASSRDRWDYGYTF.

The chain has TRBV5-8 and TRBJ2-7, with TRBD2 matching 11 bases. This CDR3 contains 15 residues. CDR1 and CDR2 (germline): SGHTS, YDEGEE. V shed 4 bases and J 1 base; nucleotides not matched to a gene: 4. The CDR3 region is CASSPGLAGSYEQYF. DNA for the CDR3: TGTGCCAGCAGCCCCGGACTAGCGGGTTCCTACGAGCAGTACTTC.

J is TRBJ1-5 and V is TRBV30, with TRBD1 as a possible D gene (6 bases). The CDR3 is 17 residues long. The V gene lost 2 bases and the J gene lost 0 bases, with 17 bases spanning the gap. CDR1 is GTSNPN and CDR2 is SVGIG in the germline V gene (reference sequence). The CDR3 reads CAWSPRDRRYSNQPQHF. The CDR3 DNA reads TGTGCCTGGAGTCCCCGCGACAGGAGATATAGCAATCAGCCCCAGCATTTT.

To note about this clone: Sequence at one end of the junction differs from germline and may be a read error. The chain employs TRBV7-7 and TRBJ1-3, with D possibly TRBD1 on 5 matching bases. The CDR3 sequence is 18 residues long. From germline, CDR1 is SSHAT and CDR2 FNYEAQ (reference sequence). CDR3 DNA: TGTGCTAGCAGCTTAGCGGGGGGGGATCCTTTCTCTGGAAACACCATATATTTT. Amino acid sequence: CASSLAGGDPFSGNTIYF.

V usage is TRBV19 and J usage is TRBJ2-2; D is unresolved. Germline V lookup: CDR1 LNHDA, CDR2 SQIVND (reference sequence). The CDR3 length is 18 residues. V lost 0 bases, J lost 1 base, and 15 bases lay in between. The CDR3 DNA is TGTGCCAGTAGTATAGATCTATTTGCCGGGTGGAACACCGGGGAGCTGTTTTTT. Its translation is CASSIDLFAGWNTGELFF.

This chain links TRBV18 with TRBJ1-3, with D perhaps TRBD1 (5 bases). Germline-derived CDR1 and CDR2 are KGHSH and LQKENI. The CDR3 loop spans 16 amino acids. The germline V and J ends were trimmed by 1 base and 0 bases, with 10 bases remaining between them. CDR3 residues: CASSPLGTVSGNTIYF. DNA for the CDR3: TGTGCCAGCTCACCACTCGGGACGGTCTCTGGAAACACCATATATTTT.

CDR3 nucleotide sequence: TGTGCCAGCTCACCACCGACAGGGGGAAATGGCTACACCTTC. Translated: CASSPPTGGNGYTF. The chain recombines TRBV18 with TRBJ1-2; TRBD1 matches 9 bases. The CDR3 has 14 amino acids. Per the germline V gene, CDR1 is KGHSH and CDR2 is LQKENI. Trimming cost V 0 bases and J 6 bases; bases outside gene matches: 2.

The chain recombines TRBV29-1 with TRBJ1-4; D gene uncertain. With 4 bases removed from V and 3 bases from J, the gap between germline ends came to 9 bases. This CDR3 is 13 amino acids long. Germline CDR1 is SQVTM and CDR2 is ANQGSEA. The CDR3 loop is CSVGGVANEKLFF. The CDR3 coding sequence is TGCAGCGTTGGCGGGGTGGCTAATGAAAAACTGTTTTTT. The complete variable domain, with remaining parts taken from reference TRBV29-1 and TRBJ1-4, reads SAVISQKPSRDICQRGTSLTIQCQVDSQVTMMFWYRQQPGQSLTLIATANQGSEATYESGFVIDKFPISRPNLTFSTLTVSNMSPEDSSIYLCSVGGVANEKLFFGSGTQLSVL.

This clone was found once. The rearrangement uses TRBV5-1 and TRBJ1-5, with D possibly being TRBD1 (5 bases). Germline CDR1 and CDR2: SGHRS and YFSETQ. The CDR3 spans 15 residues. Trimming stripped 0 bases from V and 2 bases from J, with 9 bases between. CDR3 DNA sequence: TGCGCCAGCAGCTTGGGGGACCTTGGCAATCAGCCCCAGCATTTT. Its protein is CASSLGDLGNQPQHF.

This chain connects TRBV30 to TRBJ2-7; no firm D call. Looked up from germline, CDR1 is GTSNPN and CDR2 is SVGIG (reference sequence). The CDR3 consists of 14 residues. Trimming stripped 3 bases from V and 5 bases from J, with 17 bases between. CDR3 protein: CAWSPTQYGDEQYF. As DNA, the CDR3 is TGTGCCTGGAGCCCGACGCAGTATGGGGACGAGCAGTACTTC.

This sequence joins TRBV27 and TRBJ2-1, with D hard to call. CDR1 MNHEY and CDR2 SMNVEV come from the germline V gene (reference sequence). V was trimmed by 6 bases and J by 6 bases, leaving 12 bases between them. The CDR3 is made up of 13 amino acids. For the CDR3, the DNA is TGTGCCAGCAGCCCCCTTTGGTCCAATGAGCAGTTCTTC. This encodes CASSPLWSNEQFF.

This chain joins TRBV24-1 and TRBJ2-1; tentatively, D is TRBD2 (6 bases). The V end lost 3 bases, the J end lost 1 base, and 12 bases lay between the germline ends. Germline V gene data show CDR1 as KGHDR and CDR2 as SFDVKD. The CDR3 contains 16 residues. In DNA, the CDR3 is TGTGCCACCAGTGATGCCCGTGGGGGGTCCTACAATGAGCAGTTCTTC. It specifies CATSDARGGSYNEQFF.

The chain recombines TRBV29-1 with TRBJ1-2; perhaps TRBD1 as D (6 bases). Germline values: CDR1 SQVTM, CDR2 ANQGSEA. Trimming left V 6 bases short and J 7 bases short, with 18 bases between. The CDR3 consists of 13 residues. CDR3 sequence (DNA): TGCAGCGTCGTACAGGGTTGGGGTGGTGGCTACACCTTC. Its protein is CSVVQGWGGGYTF.

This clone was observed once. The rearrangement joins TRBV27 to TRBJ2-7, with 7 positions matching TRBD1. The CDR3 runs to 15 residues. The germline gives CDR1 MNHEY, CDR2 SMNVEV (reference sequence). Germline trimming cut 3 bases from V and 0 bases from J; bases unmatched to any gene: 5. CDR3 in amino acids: CASSFEGALSYEQYF. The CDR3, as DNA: TGTGCCAGCAGTTTCGAGGGGGCCCTCTCCTACGAGCAGTACTTC.

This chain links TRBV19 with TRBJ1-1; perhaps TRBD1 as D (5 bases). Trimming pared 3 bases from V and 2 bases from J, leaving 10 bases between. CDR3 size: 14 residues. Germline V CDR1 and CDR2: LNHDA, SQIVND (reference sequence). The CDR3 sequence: CASSIWGPNTEAFF. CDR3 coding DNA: TGTGCCAGTAGTATCTGGGGACCTAACACTGAAGCTTTCTTT. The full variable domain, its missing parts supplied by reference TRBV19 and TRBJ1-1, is DGGITQSPKYLFRKEGQNVTLSCEQNLNHDAMYWYRQDPGQGLRLIYYSQIVNDFQKGDIAEGYSVSREKKESFPLTVTSAQKNPTAFYLCASSIWGPNTEAFFGQGTRLTVV.